Listed below are T cell receptor beta chains from one sample, sequenced in a study of cytomegalovirus exposure and HLA in healthy donors. The repertoire was sequenced with immunoSEQ multiplex PCR; TCRdb's copy has only in-frame clones and lacks some. The sample lists approximately 110,000 clones; 74% were seen once. Sequences were obtained from PBMCs. Receptor source: a woman in her fifties or sixties in good health and CMV-seropositive. Both conserved end residues are part of each CDR3. The D gene is left open where the match is weak. Rows may omit the clone size; those that give it use once, few, many or a size class.

clone_size | j_call | v_call | cdr3_length | d_call | cdr3_aa | cdr3_nt
- | TRBJ2-2 | TRBV5-1 | 17 | TRBD2 | CASSLAASGGITGELFF | TGCGCCAGCAGCTTGGCGGCTAGCGGGGGTATCACCGGGGAGCTGTTTTTT
- | TRBJ1-2 | TRBV10-1 | 13 | - | CASSEQVNYGYTF | TGCGCCAGCAGTGAGCAGGTTAACTATGGCTACACCTTC
- | TRBJ2-5 | TRBV9 | 14 | - | CASSVGAGRETQYF | TGTGCCAGCAGCGTAGGTGCGGGGAGGGAGACCCAGTACTTC
- | TRBJ2-3 | TRBV5-4 | 14 | - | CASSLTGFADTQYF | TGTGCCAGCAGCTTGACAGGGTTCGCAGATACGCAGTATTTT
- | TRBJ1-4 | TRBV7-9 | 17 | TRBD1 | CASSLGTGGASHEKLFF | TGTGCCAGCAGCTTAGGGACAGGGGGCGCGTCTCATGAAAAACTGTTTTTT
- | TRBJ2-5 | TRBV6-4 | 13 | - | CAIPLGWEETQYF | TGTGCCATACCCTTGGGCTGGGAGGAGACCCAGTACTTC
- | TRBJ1-4 | TRBV6-6 | 14 | TRBD1 | CASRPYRGGAILFF | TGTGCCAGCAGGCCATACAGGGGGGGTGCAATACTGTTTTTT
- | TRBJ2-7 | TRBV14 | 14 | - | CASSQVVSSYEQYF | TGTGCCAGCAGCCAAGTTGTCAGCTCCTACGAGCAGTACTTC
few | TRBJ1-5 | TRBV6-1 | 15 | TRBD1 | CASSLTGSGNQPQHF | TGTGCCAGCAGCCTGACAGGGTCGGGCAATCAGCCCCAGCATTTT
once | TRBJ2-7 | TRBV18 | 16 | TRBD2 | CASSPSSGGARYEQYF | TGTGCCAGCTCCCCTAGCTCGGGGGGGGCCAGGTACGAGCAGTACTTC
- | TRBJ2-7 | TRBV6-5 | 13 | TRBD1 | CASSWNRGYEQYF | TGTGCCAGCAGTTGGAACAGGGGTTACGAGCAGTACTTC
- | TRBJ2-7 | TRBV28 | 15 | TRBD2 | CASRPPGLGYYEQYF | TGTGCCAGCAGACCCCCGGGACTAGGCTACTACGAGCAGTACTTC
once | TRBJ1-4 | TRBV15 | 16 | - | CATSRDLKATNEKLFF | TGTGCCACCAGCAGAGACCTTAAAGCAACTAATGAAAAGCTGTTTTTT
- | TRBJ2-5 | TRBV6-1 | 13 | - | CASRPGLQETQYF | TGTGCCAGCAGGCCGGGACTCCAAGAGACCCAGTACTTC
once | TRBJ1-5 | TRBV6-6 | 15 | - | CASSYYSGGNQPQHF | TGTGCCAGCAGTTACTATTCCGGGGGCAATCAGCCCCAGCATTTT
- | TRBJ1-3 | TRBV30 | 12 | - | CAWAAGIDTIYF | TGTGCCTGGGCAGCGGGGATAGACACCATATATTTT
- | TRBJ1-5 | TRBV2 | 14 | TRBD1 | CASRGTGGSQPQHF | TGTGCCAGCAGAGGGACAGGGGGCTCTCAGCCCCAGCATTTT
few | TRBJ2-7 | TRBV5-6 | 14 | TRBD1 | CASSLRGLGDEQYF | TGTGCCAGCAGCTTGAGGGGGCTCGGCGACGAGCAGTACTTC
- | TRBJ2-3 | TRBV4-1 | 12 | - | CASSPPGDTQYF | TGCGCCAGCAGCCCCCCAGGGGATACGCAGTATTTT
few | TRBJ1-2 | TRBV4-3 | 15 | - | CASSQSLAGKHGYTF | TGCGCCAGCAGCCAGTCCTTGGCAGGGAAACATGGCTACACCTTC
- | TRBJ1-2 | TRBV11-2 | 14 | - | CASSLGSGSGGYTF | TGTGCCAGCAGCTTAGGATCCGGAAGCGGTGGCTACACCTTC
few | TRBJ1-6 | TRBV2 | 14 | - | CASSAGQLNSPLHF | TGTGCCAGCAGTGCTGGACAGCTTAATTCACCCCTCCACTTT
few | TRBJ2-2 | TRBV9 | 15 | TRBD1 | CASTRDRERTGELFF | TGTGCCAGCACCAGGGACAGGGAACGCACCGGGGAGCTGTTTTTT
- | TRBJ1-2 | TRBV5-4 | 15 | - | CASGRSGGPLWVGTF | TGTGCCAGCGGAAGGTCGGGGGGCCCGCTGTGGGTGGGCACCTTC
- | TRBJ1-3 | TRBV4-1 | 15 | TRBD1 | CASSRDRGPGNTIYF | TGCGCCAGCAGCCGAGACAGGGGGCCTGGAAACACCATATATTTT
few | TRBJ1-5 | TRBV21-1 | 14 | - | CASSKIGTNQPQHF | TGTGCCAGCAGCAAAATTGGCACCAATCAGCCCCAGCATTTT
- | TRBJ1-4 | TRBV6-5 | 12 | - | CASSEALLGHNF | TGTGCCAGCAGTGAAGCGCTTCTGGGACATAACTTC
- | TRBJ2-5 | TRBV7-9 | 14 | TRBD1 | CASSTGTGKETQYF | TGTGCCAGCAGCACAGGGACAGGGAAGGAGACCCAGTACTTC
- | TRBJ1-2 | TRBV5-6 | 16 | - | CASSLARITATYGYTF | TGTGCCAGCAGTCTCGCCCGCATTACAGCCACCTATGGCTACACCTTC
few | TRBJ1-3 | TRBV2 | 13 | TRBD1 | CASGGTERNTIYF | TGTGCCAGCGGGGGGACAGAGAGAAACACCATATATTTT
few | TRBJ2-5 | TRBV19 | 16 | - | CASSISAQGPQETQYF | TGTGCCAGTAGTATCTCCGCGCAGGGCCCCCAAGAGACCCAGTACTTC
few | TRBJ2-3 | TRBV21-1 | 17 | - | CASSPQTWNPWTDTQYF | TGTGCCAGCAGCCCTCAGACTTGGAACCCTTGGACAGATACGCAGTATTTT
once | TRBJ1-5 | TRBV4-1 | 16 | TRBD1 | CASSQDQGAGNQPQHF | TGCGCCAGCAGCCAAGATCAGGGGGCTGGCAATCAGCCCCAGCATTTT
- | TRBJ2-2 | TRBV5-1 | 14 | - | CASSARAGAGELFF | TGCGCCAGCAGCGCCCGGGCGGGCGCCGGGGAGCTGTTTTTT
- | TRBJ2-7 | TRBV7-2 | 15 | TRBD1 | CASSQLGQGSYEQYF | TGCGCCAGCAGCCAACTAGGACAGGGGTCCTACGAGCAGTACTTC
- | TRBJ2-3 | TRBV9 | 15 | - | CASTPTPLEEDTQYF | TGTGCCAGCACCCCTACCCCACTAGAGGAGGATACGCAGTATTTT
- | TRBJ1-5 | TRBV29-1 | 12 | - | CSVAGEGQPQHF | TGCAGCGTTGCAGGGGAGGGTCAGCCCCAGCATTTT
few | TRBJ1-5 | TRBV2 | 14 | TRBD1 | CASSVTGGNQPQHF | TGTGCCAGCAGTGTGACAGGGGGCAATCAGCCCCAGCATTTT
once | TRBJ1-1 | TRBV4-1 | 14 | - | CASSQGFGGVEAFF | TGCGCCAGCAGCCAAGGATTTGGGGGGGTTGAAGCTTTCTTT
- | TRBJ1-4 | TRBV11-1 | 14 | - | CASSARGSREKLFF | TGTGCCAGCAGCGCGAGGGGGTCACGGGAAAAACTGTTTTTT
- | TRBJ2-5 | TRBV5-1 | 16 | TRBD2 | CASSSGTSGGKETQYF | TGCGCCAGCAGCTCGGGGACTAGCGGGGGGAAGGAGACCCAGTACTTC
- | TRBJ2-2 | TRBV28 | 19 | TRBD2 | CASSWRPAGGPRSTGELFF | TGTGCCAGCAGTTGGCGCCCAGCGGGGGGGCCGAGGAGTACCGGGGAGCTGTTTTTT
- | TRBJ1-2 | TRBV27 | 14 | TRBD1 | CASSPGTGGRIEAF | TGTGCCAGCAGTCCGGGGACAGGGGGCAGGATAGAGGCCTTC
- | TRBJ2-7 | TRBV11-2 | 12 | - | CASSLEVGEQYF | TGTGCCAGCAGCTTAGAGGTCGGGGAGCAGTACTTC
- | TRBJ1-4 | TRBV5-4 | 15 | TRBD1 | CASSPGTGGNEKLFF | TGTGCCAGCAGCCCAGGGACAGGGGGTAATGAAAAACTGTTTTTT
- | TRBJ1-2 | TRBV7-9 | 14 | TRBD1 | CSSSLRDREYGYTF | TGTTCCAGCAGCCTCCGGGACAGGGAATATGGCTACACCTTC
- | TRBJ1-2 | TRBV9 | 13 | - | CASSPFPGDGYTF | TGTGCCAGCAGCCCGTTCCCAGGGGATGGCTACACCTTC
- | TRBJ2-3 | TRBV29-1 | 14 | TRBD1 | CSSSRTGGTDTQYF | TGCAGCTCCTCGCGGACAGGAGGTACAGATACGCAGTATTTT
- | TRBJ2-7 | TRBV7-2 | 14 | TRBD2 | CASSLASGGGEQYF | TGTGCCAGCAGCTTAGCTAGCGGGGGGGGCGAGCAGTACTTC
- | TRBJ2-7 | TRBV11-1 | 14 | TRBD2 | CASSLRGLFYEQYF | TGTGCCAGCAGCTTGCGGGGGTTGTTCTACGAGCAGTACTTC
few | TRBJ2-7 | TRBV18 | 14 | - | CASSPRGSSYEQYF | TGTGCCAGCTCACCACGCGGCAGCTCCTACGAGCAGTACTTC
- | TRBJ2-7 | TRBV5-4 | 15 | TRBD1 | CASSFPQGASYEQYF | TGTGCCAGCAGTTTTCCCCAGGGGGCCTCATACGAGCAGTACTTC
- | TRBJ1-2 | TRBV7-9 | 13 | - | CASSFEGRDGYTF | TGTGCCAGCAGCTTTGAGGGCAGAGATGGCTACACCTTC
- | TRBJ1-2 | TRBV18 | 13 | TRBD1 | CASSRRGENGYTF | TGTGCCAGCTCACGCAGGGGGGAAAATGGCTACACCTTC
- | TRBJ1-2 | TRBV10-3 | 14 | TRBD1 | CAISVTGGGYGYTF | TGTGCCATCAGTGTGACAGGGGGCGGCTATGGCTACACCTTC
- | TRBJ2-7 | TRBV7-2 | 14 | TRBD1 | CASSHRGSSYEQYF | TGTGCCAGCAGCCACAGGGGGAGCTCCTACGAGCAGTACTTC
- | TRBJ2-5 | TRBV11-2 | 11 | - | CASSSKETQYF | TGTGCCAGCAGCTCCAAAGAGACCCAGTACTTC
- | TRBJ2-3 | TRBV5-6 | 16 | TRBD2 | CASSPRLAGDTDTQYF | TGTGCCAGCAGCCCCAGACTAGCGGGGGACACAGATACGCAGTATTTT
once | TRBJ1-2 | TRBV9 | 12 | - | CASSVGGGASTF | -